The 14 T cell receptor beta chains below were found in one sample sequenced in a study of CD8+ T cells in alopecia areata. Sequencing used cDNA as its template, made by extracting RNA and reverse transcribing it. Sequenced by immunoSEQ multiplex PCR; TCRdb stores in-frame clones only, minus some. The profile covers approximately 190,000 clones, with over 45% appearing a single time and 5.5% taken by the ten largest. Indicated treatment: oral pan-JAK inhibitor, 5-10 mg twice daily. Sequencing used CD4+ T cells sorted from blood, obtained at week 24, from a patient treated with tofacitinib. These receptors came from a human donor with alopecia areata.

Concerning this clone itself: The same CDR3 also results from other DNA sequences found in this sample. The rearrangement links TRBV5-1 to TRBJ2-1; D not certain. The CDR3 is made up of 12 amino acids. The germline V and J ends were trimmed by 0 bases and 7 bases, with 5 bases remaining between them. Germline CDR1 reads SGHRS; CDR2 reads YFSETQ. CDR3 nucleotide sequence: TGCGCCAGCAGCTTGGAACGTAATGAGCAGTTCTTC. Its protein product is CASSLERNEQFF.

The chain recombines TRBV7-9 with TRBJ1-5, with D unclear. Trimming took 0 bases from V and 3 from J, leaving 15 bases between them. Germline V gives CDR1 SEHNR, CDR2 FQNEAQ (reference sequence). This CDR3 spans 17 amino acids. The DNA for the CDR3 is TGTGCCAGCAGCTTAGCGCTAGAAGGGCTCTCCAATCAGCCCCAGCATTTT. This codes for CASSLALEGLSNQPQHF.

The chain carries TRBV7-2 and TRBJ1-2, with D possibly being TRBD1 (5 bases). There are 13 residues in the CDR3. Germline V gene data show CDR1 as SGHTA and CDR2 as FQGNSA. V shed 4 bases and J shed 7 bases, with 13 bases lying between them. Here the CDR3 reads CASSSEPGSGYTF. The CDR3 nucleotides are TGTGCCAGCAGCTCGGAACCAGGGAGTGGCTACACCTTC.

This clone was counted between two and nine times. The V and J genes are TRBV7-3 and TRBJ2-3; no firm D call. CDR3 length: 14 residues. Between the trimmed V and J ends, which lost 1 base and 0 bases, there was a span of 5 bases. Looked up from germline, CDR1 is SGHTA and CDR2 is FQGTGA. The CDR3 region is CASSLSDSTDTQYF. In DNA, the CDR3 is TGTGCCAGCAGCTTAAGTGACAGCACAGATACGCAGTATTTT.

The rearrangement uses TRBV30 and TRBJ2-3; D gene unclear. V was clipped by 2 bases and J by 3 bases, with 9 bases between them. This CDR3 contains 13 residues. Germline-derived CDR1 and CDR2 are GTSNPN and SVGIG (reference sequence). The CDR3 reads CAWSQVSTDTQYF. Written as DNA, the CDR3 is TGTGCCTGGAGTCAGGTATCGACAGATACGCAGTATTTT. The variable domain in full, with the rest retrieved from reference TRBV30 and TRBJ2-3, is SQTIHQWPATLVQPVGSPLSLECTVEGTSNPNLYWYRQAAGRGLQLLFYSVGIGQISSEVPQNLSASRPQDRQFILSSKKLLLSDSGFYLCAWSQVSTDTQYFGPGTRLTVL.

V usage is TRBV7-2 and J usage is TRBJ1-4; the D is unclear. Germline lookup yields CDR1 SGHTA and CDR2 FQGNSA. V was shortened by 5 bases and J by 5 bases, with 9 bases between the two germline ends. The CDR3 has 13 amino acids. In DNA form, the CDR3 reads TGTGCCAGCAGCAAGCGCGGGAATGAAAAACTGTTTTTT. Encoded protein: CASSKRGNEKLFF.

This clone has more than one count but fewer than ten. The chain links TRBV4-1 to TRBJ2-4; D is possibly TRBD2 (6 bases). Looked up from germline, CDR1 is MGHRA and CDR2 is YSYEKL. V dropped 0 bases and J dropped 6 bases, with 15 bases sitting between them. This CDR3 has 16 amino acids. The CDR3 loop is CASSQETLAGRNIQYF. CDR3 nucleotides: TGCGCCAGCAGCCAAGAGACGCTAGCCGGGAGAAACATTCAGTACTTC.

The chain uses TRBV30 and TRBJ2-2, with 8 bases that match TRBD1. V lost 1 base, J lost 1 base, and 5 bases stayed unmatched. Germline V CDR1 and CDR2: GTSNPN, SVGIG (reference sequence). The length of the CDR3 is 16 residues. The CDR3 sequence: CAWSGPGTGNTGELFF. CDR3 sequence (DNA): TGTGCCTGGAGTGGACCAGGGACAGGGAACACCGGGGAGCTGTTTTTT.

Note on this clone: The sample holds other DNA sequences that translate to the same CDR3. This chain connects TRBV6-5 to TRBJ1-2; D is perhaps TRBD1 (6 bases). The CDR3 runs 15 residues. Trimming shortened V by 0 bases and J by 4 bases, and 12 bases separated the two germline ends. The germline gives CDR1 MNHEY, CDR2 SVGAGI. CDR3 protein: CASSYSRGQGYGYTF. The CDR3 nucleotides read TGTGCCAGCAGTTACTCGCGGGGGCAGGGCTATGGCTACACCTTC.

The J gene is TRBJ2-4, the V gene TRBV6-5, with TRBD2 matching 7 bases. Trimming removed 7 bases from V and 10 bases from J; junction bases left unmatched: 10. The CDR3 is 13 residues long. Germline V gene lookup returns CDR1 MNHEY and CDR2 SVGAGI. The CDR3 here is CASTSGRVGIQYF. For the CDR3, the DNA is TGTGCCAGCACCTCGGGGAGGGTCGGGATTCAGTACTTC.

Only one count was recorded for this clone. The chain couples TRBV6-1 to TRBJ1-1, with 10 bases identical to TRBD1. V gave up 2 bases and J gave up 4 bases; unmatched junction bases: 4. Germline V CDR1 and CDR2: MNHNS, SASEGT. The CDR3 has 15 amino acids. In DNA form, the CDR3 reads TGTGCCAGCAGTGAACCGGACAGGGGGGGCACTGAAGCTTTCTTT. This encodes CASSEPDRGGTEAFF.

This clone was counted ten times or more. The J gene is TRBJ1-2, the V gene TRBV2; a possible D gene is TRBD1 (5 bases). Germline CDR1 reads SNHLY; CDR2 reads FYNNEI. CDR3 length: 13 amino acids. V was shortened by 3 bases and J by 8 bases, with 13 bases between the two germline ends. In DNA form, the CDR3 reads TGTGCCAGCAGTGACCCAAGGGGTCCCGGCTACACCTTC. Its translation is CASSDPRGPGYTF.

The CDR3 DNA is TGCGCCAGCAGCCAAGACGGTTACGGGGGAGCGGGATCTAGCACAGATACGCAGTATTTT. It translates to CASSQDGYGGAGSSTDTQYF. The gene calls are TRBV4-3 and TRBJ2-3; TRBD2 matches at 7 bases. Germline V gene sequence: CDR1 LGHNA, CDR2 YSLEER. Germline trimming cut 0 bases from V and 0 bases from J; bases unmatched to any gene: 15. This CDR3 is built from 20 residues.

The chain recombines TRBV9 with TRBJ1-4; 9 bases align to TRBD1. CDR1 is SGDLS, CDR2 YYNGEE, per germline. Trimming took 3 bases from V and 7 from J; bases not matched to a gene: 10. The CDR3 length is 16 residues. Here the CDR3 DNA reads TGTGCCAGCAGCGCATCCGGGACAGGGTTCGTTGAAAAACTGTTTTTT. Translating it yields CASSASGTGFVEKLFF.